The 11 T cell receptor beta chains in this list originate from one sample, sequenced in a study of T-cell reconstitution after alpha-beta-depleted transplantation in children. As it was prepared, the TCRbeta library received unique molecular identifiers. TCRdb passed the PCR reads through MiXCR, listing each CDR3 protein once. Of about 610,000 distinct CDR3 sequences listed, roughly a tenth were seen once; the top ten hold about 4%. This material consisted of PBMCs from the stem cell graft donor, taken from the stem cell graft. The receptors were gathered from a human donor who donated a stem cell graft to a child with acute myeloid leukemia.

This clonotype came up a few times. DNA of the CDR3: TGCAGTGCGGGGGACAGGCCCCTGTTGGAGCAGTACTTC. Residues: CSAGDRPLLEQYF. The V gene is TRBV20-1, the J gene TRBJ2-7, with 8 bases matching TRBD1. From germline, CDR1 is DFQATT and CDR2 SNEGSKA (reference sequence). The V and J ends lost 6 bases and 7 bases, in that order; junction bases with no gene match: 11. The CDR3 totals 13 residues.

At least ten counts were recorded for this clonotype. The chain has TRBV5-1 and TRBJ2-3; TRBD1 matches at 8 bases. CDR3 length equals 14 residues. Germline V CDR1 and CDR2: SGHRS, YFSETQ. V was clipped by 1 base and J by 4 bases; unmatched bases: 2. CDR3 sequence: CASSLSGGADTQYF. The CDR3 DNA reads TGCGCCAGCAGCTTGTCAGGGGGCGCAGATACGCAGTATTTT.

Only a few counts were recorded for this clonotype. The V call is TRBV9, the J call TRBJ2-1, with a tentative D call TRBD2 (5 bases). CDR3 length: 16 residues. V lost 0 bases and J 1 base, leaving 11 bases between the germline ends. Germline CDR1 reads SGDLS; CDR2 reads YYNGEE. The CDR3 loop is CASSVGVEGSYNEQFF. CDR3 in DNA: TGTGCCAGCAGCGTAGGTGTCGAGGGATCCTACAATGAGCAGTTCTTC.

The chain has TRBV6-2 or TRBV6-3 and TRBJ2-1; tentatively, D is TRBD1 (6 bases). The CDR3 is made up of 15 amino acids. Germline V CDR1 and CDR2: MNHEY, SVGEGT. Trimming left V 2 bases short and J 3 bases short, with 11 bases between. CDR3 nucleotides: TGTGCCAGCAGTTACGGCACAGGGCACTACAATGAGCAGTTCTTC. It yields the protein CASSYGTGHYNEQFF.

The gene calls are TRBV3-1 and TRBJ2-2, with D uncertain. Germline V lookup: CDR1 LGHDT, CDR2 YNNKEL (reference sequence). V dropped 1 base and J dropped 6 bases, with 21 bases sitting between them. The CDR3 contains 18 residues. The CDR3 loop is CASSQVAARGTLAGELFF. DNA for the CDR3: TGTGCCAGCAGCCAAGTTGCGGCGCGCGGTACATTGGCCGGGGAGCTGTTTTTT.

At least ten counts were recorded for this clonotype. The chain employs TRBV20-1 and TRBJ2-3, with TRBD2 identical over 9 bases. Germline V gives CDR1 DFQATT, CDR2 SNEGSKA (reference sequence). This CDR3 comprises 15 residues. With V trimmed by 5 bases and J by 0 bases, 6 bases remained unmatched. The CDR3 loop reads CSALSGSGSTDTQYF. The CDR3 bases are TGCAGTGCTCTTAGCGGGAGTGGTAGCACAGATACGCAGTATTTT.

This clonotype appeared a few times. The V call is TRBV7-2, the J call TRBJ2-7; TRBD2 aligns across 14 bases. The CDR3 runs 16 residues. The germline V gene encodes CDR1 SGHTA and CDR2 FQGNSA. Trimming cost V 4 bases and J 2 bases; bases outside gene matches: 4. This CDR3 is CASSWGLAGDPYEQYF. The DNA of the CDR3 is TGTGCCAGCAGCTGGGGACTAGCGGGAGACCCCTACGAGCAGTACTTC.

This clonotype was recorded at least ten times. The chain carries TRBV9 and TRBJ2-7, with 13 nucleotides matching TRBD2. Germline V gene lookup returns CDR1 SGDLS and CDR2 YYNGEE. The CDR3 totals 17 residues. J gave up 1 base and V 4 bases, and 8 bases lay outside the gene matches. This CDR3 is CASSPEGLAGSSYEQYF. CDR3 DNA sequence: TGTGCCAGCAGCCCCGAGGGACTAGCGGGATCATCCTACGAGCAGTACTTC.

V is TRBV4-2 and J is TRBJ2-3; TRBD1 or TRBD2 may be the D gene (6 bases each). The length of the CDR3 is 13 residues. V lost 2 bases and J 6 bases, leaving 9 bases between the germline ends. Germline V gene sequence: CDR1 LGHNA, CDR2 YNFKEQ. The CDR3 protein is CASSQTGRDTQYF. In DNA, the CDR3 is TGTGCCAGCAGCCAAACAGGGAGGGATACGCAGTATTTT.

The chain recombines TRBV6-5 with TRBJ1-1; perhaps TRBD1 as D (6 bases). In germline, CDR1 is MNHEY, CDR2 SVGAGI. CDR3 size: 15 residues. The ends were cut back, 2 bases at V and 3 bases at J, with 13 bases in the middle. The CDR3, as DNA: TGTGCCAGCAGTTACACGAGGAGACAGGACACTGAAGCTTTCTTT. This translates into CASSYTRRQDTEAFF.

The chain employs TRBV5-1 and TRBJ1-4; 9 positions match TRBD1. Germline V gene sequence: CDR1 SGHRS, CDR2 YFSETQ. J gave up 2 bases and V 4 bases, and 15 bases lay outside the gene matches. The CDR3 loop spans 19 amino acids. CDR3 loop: CASSLRAGTGTPTNEKLFF. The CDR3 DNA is TGCGCCAGCAGCCTCCGAGCCGGGACAGGGACCCCCACTAATGAAAAACTGTTTTTT.